A single sample is the source of the 31 T cell receptor beta chains below, sequenced in a study of Ad26.COV2.S vaccination and SARS-CoV-2 variants. Treatment indicated: around 19 received Ad26.COV2.S at low or high dose, single or two shots; roughly five received placebo; per-sample allocation not given. Repertoires come from day 63 after the first vaccine or placebo injection. Sequenced by immunoSEQ multiplex PCR; TCRdb stores in-frame clones only, minus some. This sample carries 440,000 or so clones, about 90% of them seen once, and the ten largest clones take about 1.7%. Sequenced material: peripheral blood, taken in a trial of Ad26.COV2.S vaccine versus placebo. All receptors come from a person between 18 and 60 years old who received the Ad26.COV2.S COVID-19 vaccine or a placebo.

The rearrangement links TRBV15 to TRBJ2-7; TRBD2 agrees at 7 bases. CDR3 length: 18 amino acids. V gave up 1 base and J gave up 0 bases; unmatched junction bases: 12. Germline assignment: CDR1 LNHNV and CDR2 YYDKDF (reference sequence). The CDR3 reads CATSRVGSGTLSSYEQYF. CDR3 in DNA: TGTGCCACCAGCAGAGTTGGCAGCGGGACCCTGAGCTCCTACGAGCAGTACTTC.

This clone came up a few times. This rearrangement joins TRBV5-1 to TRBJ1-1; D gene unclear. CDR1 and CDR2 (germline): SGHRS, YFSETQ. Between the trimmed V and J ends, which lost 0 bases and 7 bases, there was a span of 16 bases. There are 15 residues in the CDR3. The CDR3 sequence: CASSLVAVAGSEAFF. CDR3 coding DNA: TGCGCCAGCAGCTTGGTCGCGGTTGCCGGCAGTGAAGCTTTCTTT.

The rearrangement uses TRBV18 and TRBJ2-5, with D perhaps TRBD2 (7 bases). The CDR3 covers 14 residues. The V end was cut by 6 bases, the J end by 3 bases, with 14 bases between. CDR1 and CDR2 (germline): KGHSH, LQKENI. The CDR3 is CASSHTGGKETQYF. CDR3 bases: TGTGCCAGCTCCCACACGGGGGGCAAAGAGACCCAGTACTTC.

The chain recombines TRBV7-9 with TRBJ1-6, with 10 bases fitting TRBD1. The CDR3 spans 14 residues. CDR1 is SEHNR and CDR2 is FQNEAQ in the germline V gene (reference sequence). V gave up 4 bases and J gave up 15 bases; unmatched junction bases: 9. Here the CDR3 DNA reads TGTGCCAGCAGCTCCGGGACAGGGGTATTTCTCCTCCACTTT. Translating it yields CASSSGTGVFLLHF.

The CDR3 protein is CASSIQYNSPLHF. CDR3 DNA sequence: TGTGCCAGTAGTATTCAGTATAATTCACCCCTCCACTTT. This rearrangement joins TRBV19 to TRBJ1-6; D is unresolved. This CDR3 contains 13 residues. V lost 3 bases, J lost 4 bases, and 4 bases lay in between. Germline CDR1 reads LNHDA; CDR2 reads SQIVND (reference sequence).

This rearrangement joins TRBV29-1 to TRBJ2-7; maybe TRBD1 (6 bases). V lost 2 bases, J lost 0 bases, and 8 bases lay in between. The CDR3 has 13 amino acids. Germline-derived CDR1 and CDR2 are SQVTM and ANQGSEA. CDR3 DNA: TGCAGCGTTGAAAAGGGGGACTCCTACGAGCAGTACTTC. Translating it yields CSVEKGDSYEQYF.

The chain uses TRBV12-5 and TRBJ2-1; tentative D call: TRBD1 (5 bases). This CDR3 contains 15 residues. Between the trimmed V and J ends, which lost 0 bases and 3 bases, there was a span of 9 bases. Germline lookup yields CDR1 LGHNT and CDR2 FRNRAP. The CDR3 region is CASGLVQGSYNEQFF. In DNA, the CDR3 is TGTGCTAGTGGTTTGGTCCAGGGCAGCTACAATGAGCAGTTCTTC.

Here the CDR3 DNA reads TGTGCCAGCAGCTCTAGCGGGGGGTTATACAATGAGCAGTTCTTC. Translating gives CASSSSGGLYNEQFF. This chain uses TRBV5-4 with TRBJ2-1, with 11 nucleotides matching TRBD2. The junction had 3 bases not matched to a gene; V was cut back by 3 bases and J by 4 bases. Germline loops: CDR1 SGHNT, CDR2 YYREEE (reference sequence). The CDR3 sequence is 15 residues long. The full variable domain, completed using reference TRBV5-4 and TRBJ2-1, is ETGVTQSPTHLIKTRGQQVTLRCSSQSGHNTVSWYQQALGQGPQFIFQYYREEENGRGNFPPRFSGLQFPNYSSELNVNALELDDSALYLCASSSSGGLYNEQFFGPGTRLTVL.

The chain combines TRBV4-2 with TRBJ2-2; D tentatively fits TRBD1 or TRBD2 (5 bases each). The V and J ends lost 4 bases and 4 bases respectively, with 13 bases between them. CDR3 length: 15 residues. The V gene's germline CDR1 is LGHNA and CDR2 YNFKEQ. The CDR3 DNA is TGTGCCAGCAGCCCGCTCGGTGGGGGCACCGGGGAGCTGTTTTTT. The encoded protein is CASSPLGGGTGELFF.

The chain joins TRBV19 to TRBJ2-7; tentative D call: TRBD1 (6 bases). There are 16 residues in the CDR3. Trimming stripped 3 bases from V and 4 bases from J, with 19 bases between. Germline lookup yields CDR1 LNHDA and CDR2 SQIVND (reference sequence). This CDR3 reads CASSMAGQPAGYEQYF. In DNA, the CDR3 is TGTGCCAGTAGTATGGCAGGACAGCCCGCTGGATACGAGCAGTACTTC.

The chain has TRBV6-5 and TRBJ2-2; D is possibly TRBD1 (6 bases). Trimming stripped 4 bases from V and 6 bases from J, with 9 bases between. The germline V gene encodes CDR1 MNHEY and CDR2 SVGAGI. The CDR3 sequence is 13 residues long. The CDR3 DNA follows: TGTGCCAGCAGTTTAGGGGGTCCCGGGGAGCTGTTTTTT. This codes for CASSLGGPGELFF.

The chain is built from TRBV30 and TRBJ1-2; weak D call: TRBD1 (5 bases). CDR1 is GTSNPN, CDR2 SVGIG, per germline (reference sequence). The V end was cut by 2 bases, the J end by 7 bases, with 8 bases between. The CDR3 covers 11 residues. The CDR3 protein is CAWSLTVGYTF. DNA of the CDR3: TGTGCCTGGAGTCTGACAGTTGGCTACACCTTC.

This clone was counted only a few times. The chain has TRBV7-2 and TRBJ2-5; 7 nucleotides agree with TRBD1. V gave up 7 bases and J gave up 1 base; unmatched junction bases: 9. Germline assignment: CDR1 SGHTA and CDR2 FQGNSA. CDR3 size: 15 residues. The CDR3 coding sequence is TGTGCCAGCAAGCGTTCCCGGGACAGCCAAGAGACCCAGTACTTC. Amino acid sequence: CASKRSRDSQETQYF.

This clone is a singleton in its sample. The chain joins TRBV28 to TRBJ2-1; D may correspond to TRBD1 or TRBD2 (7 bases each). From germline, CDR1 is MDHEN and CDR2 SYDVKM. This CDR3 spans 20 amino acids. With 5 bases removed from V and 8 bases from J, the gap between germline ends came to 34 bases. CDR3 protein: CASSPKRGGPGQLRHDEQFF. The CDR3 DNA sequence: TGTGCCAGCAGTCCTAAAAGGGGGGGCCCGGGACAGCTGAGGCACGATGAGCAGTTCTTC.

The chain combines TRBV6-4 with TRBJ2-3; D remains ambiguous. The CDR3 extends over 13 amino acids. Trimming cost V 4 bases and J 2 bases, with 7 bases left between them. Germline values: CDR1 MRHNA, CDR2 SNTAGT. CDR3 sequence (DNA): TGTGCCAGCAGTGTGCGGTTCACAGATACGCAGTATTTT. The encoded protein is CASSVRFTDTQYF.

The chain links TRBV7-9 to TRBJ1-1, with 9 bases lining up with TRBD1. In germline, CDR1 is SEHNR, CDR2 FQNEAQ (reference sequence). The CDR3 is 19 amino acids. With V trimmed by 5 bases and J by 1 base, 17 bases remained unmatched. CDR3 nucleotides: TGTGCCAGCAGCCGGACAGGGGTCGGGGCTCTTAGCTCGAACACTGAAGCTTTCTTT. This sequence encodes CASSRTGVGALSSNTEAFF.

J is TRBJ2-6 and V is TRBV28; 7 nucleotides line up with TRBD1. The CDR3 sequence is 15 residues long. Germline V gene lookup returns CDR1 MDHEN and CDR2 SYDVKM. Unmatched junction bases numbered 5, after V lost 5 bases and J lost 4 bases. As DNA, the CDR3 is TGTGCCAGCAGTCCGACAGGGTCGGGGGCCAACGTCCTGACTTTC. Translated: CASSPTGSGANVLTF.

This clone has a single count. The J gene is TRBJ2-2, the V gene TRBV6-7; no reliable D call. TRBV6-7 is an ORF; its function is uncertain. The length of the CDR3 is 13 residues. V was shortened by 1 base and J by 1 base, with 1 base between the two germline ends. The DNA of the CDR3 is TGTGCCAGCAGTTACTGGAACACCGGGGAGCTGTTTTTT. It codes for CASSYWNTGELFF.

This chain uses TRBV10-2 with TRBJ1-4; 7 bases are a match to TRBD1. Germline values: CDR1 WSHSY, CDR2 SAAADI. The CDR3 is 13 residues long. V trimming: 6 bases; J trimming: 6 bases; junction bases outside the gene matches: 4. The CDR3 loop is CASRTGWDEKLFF. The CDR3 coding sequence is TGCGCCAGCAGGACAGGGTGGGATGAAAAACTGTTTTTT.

The chain joins TRBV9 to TRBJ2-1; D call uncertain. Trimming removed 0 bases at V and 8 bases at J, with 12 bases between. Looked up from germline, CDR1 is SGDLS and CDR2 is YYNGEE. This CDR3 is 14 amino acids long. This CDR3 reads CASSVGSPADEQFF. CDR3 DNA sequence: TGTGCCAGCAGCGTAGGTTCCCCGGCGGATGAGCAGTTCTTC.

The chain has TRBV19 and TRBJ1-2; possibly TRBD1 for D (6 bases). The CDR3 runs to 17 residues. The germline gives CDR1 LNHDA, CDR2 SQIVND (reference sequence). Trimming pared 7 bases from V and 4 bases from J, leaving 25 bases between. The CDR3 DNA reads as TGTGCCAGTATCCAACCGGGACACATAGATCGTGGCTATGGCTACACCTTC. Protein: CASIQPGHIDRGYGYTF.

CDR3 amino acids: CASRSPQGGLGSPLHF. The CDR3 DNA reads TGTGCCAGCAGGTCCCCGCAGGGGGGGTTAGGTTCACCCCTCCACTTT. The rearrangement links TRBV27 to TRBJ1-6; TRBD1 matches at 7 bases. The length of the CDR3 is 16 residues. The V segment lost 6 bases and the J segment 9 bases; nucleotides outside the gene matches: 14. From germline, CDR1 is MNHEY and CDR2 SMNVEV (reference sequence).

The chain employs TRBV4-1 and TRBJ2-7; 13 bases map to TRBD2. CDR1 and CDR2 from the germline V gene are MGHRA and YSYEKL. This CDR3 spans 19 amino acids. With V trimmed by 0 bases and J by 3 bases, 11 bases remained unmatched. The DNA for the CDR3 is TGCGCCAGCAGCCAAGATCTCCCCACCGGGACTAGCGGGGTCTACGAGCAGTACTTC. This gives the protein CASSQDLPTGTSGVYEQYF.

The CDR3 nucleotides are TGTGCCAGCAGTTTATTACAGGGGAATCAGCCCCAGCATTTT. This codes for CASSLLQGNQPQHF. The J gene is TRBJ1-5, the V gene TRBV28; 7 bases are shared with TRBD1. CDR1 is MDHEN, CDR2 SYDVKM, per germline. The CDR3 sequence is 14 residues long. V trimming: 1 base; J trimming: 4 bases; junction bases outside the gene matches: 1.

The chain recombines TRBV18 with TRBJ2-3; tentative D call: TRBD2 (6 bases). Germline CDR1 and CDR2: KGHSH and LQKENI. Trimming stripped 6 bases from V and 0 bases from J, with 19 bases between. This CDR3 comprises 17 residues. CDR3 sequence reads: CASSRGELAFSTDTQYF. In DNA, the CDR3 is TGTGCCAGCTCTCGAGGCGAACTAGCATTCAGCACAGATACGCAGTATTTT.

This chain links TRBV5-6 with TRBJ2-7, with D perhaps TRBD1 (5 bases). The germline V gene encodes CDR1 SGHDT and CDR2 YYEEEE. Trimming cost V 4 bases and J 5 bases, with 13 bases left between them. The CDR3 length is 13 residues. CDR3: CASSRGIRDEQYF. In DNA form, the CDR3 reads TGTGCCAGCAGCAGGGGAATTCGCGACGAGCAGTACTTC.

This clone was observed a single time. J is TRBJ2-2 and V is TRBV25-1; D unclear. From germline, CDR1 is MGHDK and CDR2 SYGVNS. This CDR3 is 14 amino acids long. Trimming stripped 4 bases from V and 0 bases from J, with 6 bases between. Written as DNA, the CDR3 is TGTGCCAGCAGTGGGTTTGCGAACACCGGGGAGCTGTTTTTT. It yields the protein CASSGFANTGELFF.

The chain carries TRBV3-1 (or the pseudogene TRBV3-2) and TRBJ2-3, with D possibly TRBD1 on 6 matching bases. CDR1 and CDR2 from the germline V gene are LGHDT and YNNKEL (reference sequence). V lost 1 base and J lost 5, with 13 bases in between. The CDR3 covers 15 residues. The DNA for the CDR3 is TGTGCCAGCAGCCAAGCCGGGGTAGGGGGAGATACGCAGTATTTT. As protein: CASSQAGVGGDTQYF.

Of note for this clone: Germline is not matched at one junction end, which may reflect a read error. The V gene is TRBV7-2, the J gene TRBJ2-3; 9 nucleotides align to TRBD2. Germline V lookup: CDR1 SGHTA, CDR2 FQGNSA. This CDR3 has 17 amino acids. The CDR3 spells CASSLAAAGGGTDTQYF. The CDR3 bases are TGTGCCAGCAGCCTAGCGGCAGCGGGGGGCGGCACAGATACGCAGTATTTT. The full variable domain, completed using reference TRBV7-2 and TRBJ2-3, is GAGVSQSPSNKVTEKGKDVELRCDPISGHTALYWYRQSLGQGLEFLIYFQGNSAPDKSGLPSDRFSAERTGGSVSTLTIQRTQQEDSAVYLCASSLAAAGGGTDTQYFGPGTRLTVL.

The rearrangement links TRBV7-9 to TRBJ1-1; 7 bases match TRBD1. The J segment lost 0 bases and the V segment lost 6 bases, leaving 1 base of the junction unmatched. The CDR3 is 13 residues long. Germline V gene lookup returns CDR1 SEHNR and CDR2 FQNEAQ (reference sequence). The CDR3 DNA follows: TGTGCCAGCAGGGGACAGATGAACACTGAAGCTTTCTTT. It yields the protein CASRGQMNTEAFF.

V usage is TRBV7-9 and J usage is TRBJ2-3; D call uncertain. Per the germline V gene, CDR1 is SEHNR and CDR2 is FQNEAQ (reference sequence). The CDR3 loop spans 13 amino acids. Deletions cut 1 base from V and 3 bases from J, with 5 bases between. The CDR3 reads CASSLEGTDTQYF. The DNA of the CDR3 is TGTGCCAGCAGCTTAGAAGGGACAGATACGCAGTATTTT. Complete variable domain (other parts from reference TRBV7-9 and TRBJ2-3): DTGVSQNPRHKITKRGQNVTFRCDPISEHNRLYWYRQTLGQGPEFLTYFQNEAQLEKSRLLSDRFSAERPKGSFSTLEIQRTEQGDSAMYLCASSLEGTDTQYFGPGTRLTVL.